The 29 T cell receptor beta chains listed next were all sequenced from one sample in a study of blood T cell repertoires in COVID-19. Sequenced by immunoSEQ multiplex PCR; TCRdb stores in-frame clones only, minus some. The repertoire holds about 150,000 clones, around 74% seen once, with less than 4.5% in the top ten. Sample: peripheral blood. The receptors come from a woman of 80 years or more with acute or convalescent COVID-19.

This clone turned up a few times. The sample has other DNA sequences that encode this CDR3 too. This chain joins TRBV7-2 and TRBJ2-5, with D perhaps matching TRBD1 (5 bases). Trimming shortened V by 4 bases and J by 4 bases, and 10 bases separated the two germline ends. Germline V CDR1 and CDR2: SGHTA, FQGNSA. The CDR3 extends over 13 amino acids. Written as DNA, the CDR3 is TGTGCCAGCAGCTCACAGGAGCGAGAGACCCAGTACTTC. It encodes CASSSQERETQYF.

The V gene is TRBV7-3, the J gene TRBJ2-3, with 10 bases identical to TRBD2. Germline trimming cut 3 bases from V and 6 bases from J; bases unmatched to any gene: 12. This CDR3 is built from 17 residues. Germline V lookup: CDR1 SGHTA, CDR2 FQGTGA. The CDR3 DNA reads as TGTGCCAGCAGCTTTAAAGGAATAGCGGGGGGCAGGGATACGCAGTATTTT. Amino acid sequence: CASSFKGIAGGRDTQYF.

The chain links TRBV16 to TRBJ2-1, with a weak D call TRBD2 (5 bases). V was shortened by 1 base and J by 5 bases, with 15 bases between the two germline ends. Germline V gene lookup returns CDR1 KGHSY and CDR2 FQNENV. The CDR3 sequence is 16 residues long. The CDR3 loop reads CASSQLGGTPNNEQFF. The DNA for the CDR3 is TGTGCCAGCAGCCAATTAGGAGGCACGCCTAACAATGAGCAGTTCTTC. Full variable domain (rest looked up from reference TRBV16 and TRBJ2-1): GEEVAQTPKHLVRGEGQKAKLYCAPIKGHSYVFWYQQVLKNEFKFLISFQNENVFDETGMPKERFSAKCLPNSPCSLEIQATKLEDSAVYFCASSQLGGTPNNEQFFGPGTRLTVL.

J is TRBJ1-4 and V is TRBV6-1; D unresolved. This CDR3 has 16 residues. Trimming stripped 4 bases from V and 7 bases from J, with 19 bases between. Looked up from germline, CDR1 is MNHNS and CDR2 is SASEGT. In DNA form, the CDR3 reads TGTGCCAGCAGTGGGGTTGGAAACTGGAGACCTGAAAAACTGTTTTTT. This gives the protein CASSGVGNWRPEKLFF.

This clone came up a few times. The V and J genes are TRBV14 and TRBJ1-2; D is perhaps TRBD1 (5 bases). V was trimmed by 4 bases and J by 4 bases, leaving 19 bases between them. The germline CDR1 and CDR2 sequences are SGHDN and FVKESK. This CDR3 spans 16 amino acids. The CDR3 DNA is TGTGCCAGCAGCCTATCGGGGAGGGGTGTCGGCTATGGCTACACCTTC. Translation gives CASSLSGRGVGYGYTF.

The chain has TRBV9 and TRBJ1-1; 7 positions match TRBD1. The V gene's germline CDR1 is SGDLS and CDR2 YYNGEE. The J segment lost 5 bases and the V segment lost 4 bases, leaving 8 bases of the junction unmatched. This CDR3 spans 14 amino acids. CDR3 residues: CASSSGTGETEAFF. The DNA of the CDR3 is TGTGCCAGCAGCTCAGGAACAGGGGAAACTGAAGCTTTCTTT.

The chain is built from TRBV7-9 and TRBJ2-7; D call uncertain. Germline V gene lookup returns CDR1 SEHNR and CDR2 FQNEAQ (reference sequence). Trimming left V 4 bases short and J 8 bases short, with 12 bases between. The CDR3 length is 12 residues. The CDR3 loop reads CASSYNRIQQYF. The CDR3 coding sequence is TGTGCCAGCAGCTATAACAGAATACAGCAGTACTTC.

The chain couples TRBV10-1 to TRBJ1-1, with D perhaps TRBD1 (6 bases). V was pared by 6 bases and J by 11 bases, with 16 bases between. The germline V gene has CDR1 WNHNN and CDR2 SYGVQD (reference sequence). The CDR3 has 12 amino acids. CDR3 loop: CASSPQGRSAFF. The CDR3 DNA reads TGCGCCAGCAGCCCTCAGGGGCGATCTGCTTTCTTT.

The chain carries TRBV2 and TRBJ2-2; TRBD1 matches at 7 bases. Per germline, CDR1 SNHLY and CDR2 FYNNEI. The CDR3 has 15 residues. The junction had 8 bases not matched to a gene; V was cut back by 6 bases and J by 4 bases. CDR3 nucleotides: TGTGCCAGCAGGGGGGACAGCGGTTTCACCGGGGAGCTGTTTTTT. Encoded protein: CASRGDSGFTGELFF.

V gene TRBV19 combines with J gene TRBJ1-2; D ambiguous. Trimming shortened V by 3 bases and J by 11 bases, and 25 bases separated the two germline ends. CDR3 size: 16 residues. Germline CDR1 and CDR2: LNHDA and SQIVND (reference sequence). CDR3 residues: CASSIHRSENHDIYTF. Here the CDR3 DNA reads TGTGCCAGTAGTATCCATCGATCGGAGAACCATGATATTTACACCTTC.

The V and J genes are TRBV5-1 and TRBJ1-1, with D possibly matching TRBD1 (5 bases). The CDR3 is made up of 15 amino acids. Germline V gene lookup returns CDR1 SGHRS and CDR2 YFSETQ. The V and J ends lost 4 bases and 1 base respectively, with 14 bases between them. The CDR3 loop is CASSPAGGTNTEAFF. The CDR3 bases are TGCGCCAGCAGCCCGGCCGGAGGGACGAACACTGAAGCTTTCTTT.

The chain recombines TRBV6-5 with TRBJ1-1; D is unresolved. Germline values: CDR1 MNHEY, CDR2 SVGAGI. V was trimmed by 5 bases and J by 1 base, leaving 8 bases between them. The CDR3 sequence is 13 residues long. The CDR3 DNA is TGTGCCAGCAGTCAACAGCAGAACACTGAAGCTTTCTTT. It translates to CASSQQQNTEAFF.

V is TRBV6-1 and J is TRBJ2-7, with a weak D call TRBD1 (5 bases). From germline, CDR1 is MNHNS and CDR2 SASEGT. Trimming cost V 2 bases and J 3 bases, with 11 bases left between them. This CDR3 has 14 residues. The CDR3 region has the DNA TGTGCCAGCAGTGAAAAGGGGCAGCTCTACGAGCAGTACTTC. This gives the protein CASSEKGQLYEQYF.

This rearrangement joins TRBV5-1 to TRBJ2-2, with a weak D call TRBD1 (6 bases). Trimming took 2 bases from V and 5 from J, leaving 7 bases between them. This CDR3 has 13 amino acids. Germline CDR1 and CDR2: SGHRS and YFSETQ. CDR3 loop: CASSLQGTGELFF. The CDR3 region has the DNA TGCGCCAGCAGCTTACAGGGAACCGGGGAGCTGTTTTTT.

This clone was seen once. V usage is TRBV11-3 and J usage is TRBJ2-2, with D perhaps matching TRBD2 (5 bases). This CDR3 comprises 13 residues. The V end was cut by 9 bases, the J end by 2 bases, with 10 bases between. CDR1 and CDR2 (germline): SGHNT, YENEEA. DNA for the CDR3: TGTGCCAGTAAGACGGGAAACACCGGGGAGCTGTTTTTT. This translates into CASKTGNTGELFF.

The chain couples TRBV19 to TRBJ2-7; 9 bases align to TRBD1. V dropped 8 bases and J dropped 3; count of bases not matched to a gene: 14. This CDR3 comprises 16 residues. Germline V gives CDR1 LNHDA, CDR2 SQIVND (reference sequence). Here the CDR3 reads CASSRGSQGAIYEQYF. Here the CDR3 DNA reads TGTGCCAGTTCCAGAGGCTCACAGGGGGCTATCTACGAGCAGTACTTC.

The chain has TRBV5-1 and TRBJ2-1, with D uncertain. Germline lookup yields CDR1 SGHRS and CDR2 YFSETQ. The length of the CDR3 is 14 residues. The V gene lost 6 bases and the J gene lost 0 bases, with 10 bases spanning the gap. DNA of the CDR3: TGCGCCAGCAATTTCGAGAGCTCCTACAATGAGCAGTTCTTC. Protein: CASNFESSYNEQFF.

As concerns this clone: Different DNA sequences within this sample yield the same CDR3. The V call is TRBV5-8, the J call TRBJ2-7; D call uncertain. Germline CDR1 is SGHTS and CDR2 is YDEGEE. The CDR3 spans 12 residues. V was trimmed by 2 bases and J by 2 bases, leaving 5 bases between them. The CDR3 DNA is TGTGCCAGCAGCTTAGACACCTACGAGCAGTACTTC. Its protein product is CASSLDTYEQYF.

The V call is TRBV5-6, the J call TRBJ2-7, with TRBD1 matching over 8 bases. V lost 0 bases, J lost 7 bases, and 6 bases stayed unmatched. Germline V gene data show CDR1 as SGHDT and CDR2 as YYEEEE. This CDR3 has 14 amino acids. The CDR3 region is CASSLGQGAREQYF. CDR3 nucleotide sequence: TGTGCCAGCAGCTTGGGGCAGGGGGCGCGAGAGCAGTACTTC.

CDR3: CASTQNEGSYNEQFF. CDR3 nucleotide sequence: TGTGCCAGCACCCAAAACGAGGGCTCCTACAATGAGCAGTTCTTC. The genes are TRBV5-6 and TRBJ2-1; possibly TRBD2 for D (5 bases). Germline V lookup: CDR1 SGHDT, CDR2 YYEEEE. Trimming stripped 6 bases from V and 0 bases from J, with 13 bases between. CDR3 length: 15 residues.

This rearrangement joins TRBV5-1 to TRBJ1-1; 7 bases are shared with TRBD1. CDR1 is SGHRS and CDR2 is YFSETQ in the germline V gene. The CDR3 spans 14 residues. The junction had 6 bases not matched to a gene; V was cut back by 3 bases and J by 4 bases. CDR3 sequence reads: CASSSGTARTEAFF. The CDR3 DNA reads TGCGCCAGCAGCTCCGGGACAGCCCGCACTGAAGCTTTCTTT.

This clone has a single count. The CDR3 coding sequence is TGTGCCATCAGTGAGACCCGAGCGGGAGACACTGAAGCTTTCTTT. Protein sequence: CAISETRAGDTEAFF. The chain employs TRBV10-3 and TRBJ1-1; D call uncertain. Germline V gene sequence: CDR1 ENHRY, CDR2 SYGVKD. The CDR3 length is 15 residues. Between the trimmed V and J ends, which lost 2 bases and 3 bases, there was a span of 13 bases.

In DNA, the CDR3 is TGTGCCAGCAGCGTGACTAGCGGGGGGGAGAATGAGCAGTTCTTC. This codes for CASSVTSGGENEQFF. The chain is built from TRBV7-2 and TRBJ2-1; 14 nucleotides match TRBD2. V shed 5 bases and J 7 bases; nucleotides not matched to a gene: 4. This CDR3 is 15 amino acids long. Germline V lookup: CDR1 SGHTA, CDR2 FQGNSA.

This chain uses TRBV19 with TRBJ2-5, with 8 positions matching TRBD1. CDR3 size: 14 residues. V trimming: 2 bases; J trimming: 6 bases; junction bases outside the gene matches: 5. Per germline, CDR1 LNHDA and CDR2 SQIVND (reference sequence). CDR3 sequence (DNA): TGTGCCAGTAGTATATCAGGGGGCATGAAGACCCAGTACTTC. It codes for CASSISGGMKTQYF.

J is TRBJ1-2 and V is TRBV18; maybe TRBD1 (5 bases). The germline gives CDR1 KGHSH, CDR2 LQKENI. V was cut by 5 bases and J by 2 bases, with 9 bases left in between. The CDR3 is made up of 13 amino acids. The CDR3 nucleotides are TGTGCCAGCTCAGACAGTGGGAACTATGGCTACACCTTC. Translation: CASSDSGNYGYTF.

This chain links TRBV9 with TRBJ2-3; 13 bases fit TRBD2. The germline V gene encodes CDR1 SGDLS and CDR2 YYNGEE. V gave up 3 bases and J gave up 6 bases; unmatched junction bases: 4. The CDR3 covers 15 residues. CDR3 DNA: TGTGCCAGCAGCGAACTAGCGGGGGGGCTGGATACGCAGTATTTT. Its translation is CASSELAGGLDTQYF.

This rearrangement joins TRBV5-1 to TRBJ1-3, with D perhaps matching TRBD1 (6 bases). The length of the CDR3 is 16 residues. Trimming shortened V by 0 bases and J by 2 bases, and 12 bases separated the two germline ends. Germline-derived CDR1 and CDR2 are SGHRS and YFSETQ. CDR3 nucleotides: TGCGCCAGCAGCTTGGTTCCGGGACAAACTGGAAACACCATATATTTT. Amino acid sequence: CASSLVPGQTGNTIYF.

This clone was found a few times. The chain uses TRBV2 and TRBJ2-2; TRBD1 matches at 8 bases. CDR3 length equals 15 residues. Germline V gene sequence: CDR1 SNHLY, CDR2 FYNNEI. The V and J ends lost 5 bases and 4 bases, in that order; junction bases with no gene match: 6. CDR3 nucleotides: TGTGCCAGCAGTCTGGGGACAGGCGGCACCGGGGAGCTGTTTTTT. Amino acids: CASSLGTGGTGELFF.

CDR3 bases: TGTGCCAGCAGCTTCCTCGGGGGAGCGGGCTACACCTTC. It yields the protein CASSFLGGAGYTF. The gene calls are TRBV11-2 and TRBJ1-2; D is possibly TRBD1 (5 bases). Germline V gene sequence: CDR1 SGHAT, CDR2 FQNNGV. The CDR3 spans 13 residues. The V gene lost 3 bases and the J gene lost 8 bases, with 13 bases spanning the gap.